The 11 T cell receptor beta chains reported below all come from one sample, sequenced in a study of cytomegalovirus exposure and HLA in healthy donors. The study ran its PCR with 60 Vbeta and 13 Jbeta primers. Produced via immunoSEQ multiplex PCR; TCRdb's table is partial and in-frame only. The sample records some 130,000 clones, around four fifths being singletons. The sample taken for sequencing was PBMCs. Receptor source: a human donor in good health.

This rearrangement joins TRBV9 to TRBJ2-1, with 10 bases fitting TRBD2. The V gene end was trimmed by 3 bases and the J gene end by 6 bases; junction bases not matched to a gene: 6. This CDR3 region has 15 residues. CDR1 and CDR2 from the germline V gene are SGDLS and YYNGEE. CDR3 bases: TGTGCCAGCAGCGACGGGGAGCGGGGGGGCAATGAGCAGTTCTTC. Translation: CASSDGERGGNEQFF.

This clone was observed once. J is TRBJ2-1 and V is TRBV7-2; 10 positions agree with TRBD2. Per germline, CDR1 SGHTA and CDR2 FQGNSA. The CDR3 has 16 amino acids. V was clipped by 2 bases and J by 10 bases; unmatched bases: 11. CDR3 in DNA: TGTGCCAGCAGCTTATATCGCGGAGCGGGGGGGTGGGAGCAGTTCTTC. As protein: CASSLYRGAGGWEQFF.

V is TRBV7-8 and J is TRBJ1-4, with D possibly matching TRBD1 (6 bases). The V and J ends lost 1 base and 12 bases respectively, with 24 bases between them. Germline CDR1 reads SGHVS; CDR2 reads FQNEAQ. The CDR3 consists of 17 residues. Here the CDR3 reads CASSLDVRGTTSPELFF. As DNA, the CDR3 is TGTGCCAGCAGCTTAGATGTTAGGGGGACAACGTCCCCAGAACTGTTTTTT.

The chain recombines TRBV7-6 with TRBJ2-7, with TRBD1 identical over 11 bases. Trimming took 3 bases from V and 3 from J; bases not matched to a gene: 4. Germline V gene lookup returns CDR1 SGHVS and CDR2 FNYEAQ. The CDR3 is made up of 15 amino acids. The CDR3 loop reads CASSLDGTGGYEQYF. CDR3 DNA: TGTGCCAGCAGCTTGGACGGGACAGGGGGCTACGAGCAGTACTTC.

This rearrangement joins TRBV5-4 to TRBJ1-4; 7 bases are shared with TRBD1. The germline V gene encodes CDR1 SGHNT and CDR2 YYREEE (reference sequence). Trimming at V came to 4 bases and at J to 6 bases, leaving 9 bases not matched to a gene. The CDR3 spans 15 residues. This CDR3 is CASSPGGRSDEKLFF. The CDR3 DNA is TGTGCCAGCAGCCCAGGGGGTAGATCGGATGAAAAACTGTTTTTT.

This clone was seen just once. The DNA of the CDR3 is TGTGCCAGCAGGACCCGGGACTATCACTACGAGCAGTACTTC. Amino acid sequence: CASRTRDYHYEQYF. The gene calls are TRBV11-2 and TRBJ2-7; 7 bases fit TRBD2. This CDR3 region has 14 residues. The J segment lost 3 bases and the V segment lost 6 bases, leaving 8 bases of the junction unmatched. In germline, CDR1 is SGHAT, CDR2 FQNNGV.

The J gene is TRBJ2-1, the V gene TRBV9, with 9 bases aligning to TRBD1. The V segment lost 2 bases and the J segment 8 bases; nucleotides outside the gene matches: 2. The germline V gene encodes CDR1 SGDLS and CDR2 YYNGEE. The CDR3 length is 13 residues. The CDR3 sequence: CASSVHRGHEQFF. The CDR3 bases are TGTGCCAGCAGCGTCCACAGGGGGCATGAGCAGTTCTTC.

The DNA of the CDR3 is TGTGCCAGTAGTGTCGGGACAGACTTATACGAGCAGTACTTC. Translated, it gives CASSVGTDLYEQYF. The chain carries TRBV19 and TRBJ2-7, with 7 bases identical to TRBD1. The germline CDR1 and CDR2 sequences are LNHDA and SQIVND (reference sequence). J lost 4 bases, V lost 5 bases, and 8 bases had no gene match. The CDR3 has 14 amino acids.

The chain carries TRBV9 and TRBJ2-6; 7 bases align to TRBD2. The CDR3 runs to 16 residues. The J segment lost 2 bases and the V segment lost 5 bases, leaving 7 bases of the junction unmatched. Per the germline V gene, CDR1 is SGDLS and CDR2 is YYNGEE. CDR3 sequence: CASSDLGRAGANVLTF. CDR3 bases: TGTGCCAGCAGTGACCTTGGGAGGGCTGGGGCCAACGTCCTGACTTTC.

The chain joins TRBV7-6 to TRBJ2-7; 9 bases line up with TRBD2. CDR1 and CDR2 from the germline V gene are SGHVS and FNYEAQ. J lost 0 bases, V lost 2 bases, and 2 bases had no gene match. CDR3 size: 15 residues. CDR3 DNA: TGTGCCAGCAGCTTAAGACTAGCGGACTCCTACGAGCAGTACTTC. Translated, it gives CASSLRLADSYEQYF.

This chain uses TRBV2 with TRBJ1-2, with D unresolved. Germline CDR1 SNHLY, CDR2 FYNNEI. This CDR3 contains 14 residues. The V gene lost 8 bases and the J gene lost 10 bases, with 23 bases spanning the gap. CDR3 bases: TGTGCCAGCGGAGCCGACCGTCCGGGGAGTGACTACACCTTC. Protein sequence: CASGADRPGSDYTF.